This entry lists 28 T cell receptor beta chains sequenced from one sample in a study of OX40 agonist ivuxolimab in advanced cancers. Assay used: immunoSEQ multiplex PCR; TCRdb lists only in-frame clones, some missing. Of 81,000 or so clones in the sample, more than 70% were seen once. This sample comprised CD4+ or CD8+ T cells sorted from blood, obtained in a trial of the OX40 agonist ivuxolimab. Receptors were obtained from an adult with an advanced solid tumor such as melanoma, head and neck, liver or kidney cancer.

The chain has TRBV7-2 and TRBJ1-1; no reliable D call. Trimming pared 3 bases from V and 2 bases from J, leaving 7 bases between. Germline CDR1 is SGHTA and CDR2 is FQGNSA. The CDR3 has 13 residues. The CDR3 sequence is CASSFMINTEAFF. As DNA, the CDR3 is TGTGCCAGCAGCTTTATGATTAACACTGAAGCTTTCTTT.

This sequence joins TRBV7-2 and TRBJ2-2; D is unclear. Trimming shortened V by 5 bases and J by 6 bases, and 10 bases separated the two germline ends. Germline-derived CDR1 and CDR2 are SGHTA and FQGNSA. CDR3 length: 13 amino acids. The CDR3 DNA follows: TGTGCCAGCAGCCCAAGTTACCCCGGGGAGCTGTTTTTT. Its translation is CASSPSYPGELFF.

This rearrangement joins TRBV5-6 to TRBJ1-5; D is uncertain. CDR1 is SGHDT, CDR2 YYEEEE, per germline. The CDR3 runs 16 residues. The V and J ends lost 1 base and 7 bases respectively, with 18 bases between them. CDR3 protein: CASSLFNSFPYQPQHF. The CDR3 bases are TGTGCCAGCAGCTTGTTTAATTCATTCCCTTACCAGCCCCAGCATTTT. The full variable domain, in which reference TRBV5-6 and TRBJ1-5 provide the parts outside the CDR3, is DAGVTQSPTHLIKTRGQQVTLRCSPKSGHDTVSWYQQALGQGPQFIFQYYEEEERQRGNFPDRFSGHQFPNYSSELNVNALLLGDSALYLCASSLFNSFPYQPQHFGDGTRLSIL.

This rearrangement joins TRBV5-6 to TRBJ1-5; D gene uncertain. Germline lookup yields CDR1 SGHDT and CDR2 YYEEEE. Between the trimmed V and J ends, which lost 4 bases and 2 bases, there was a span of 10 bases. The CDR3 loop spans 14 amino acids. This CDR3 reads CASSPRGGNQPQHF. The DNA of the CDR3 is TGTGCCAGCAGCCCTCGCGGGGGCAATCAGCCCCAGCATTTT.

The rearrangement joins TRBV5-5 to TRBJ1-5; 7 bases agree with TRBD1. Trimming at V came to 3 bases and at J to 13 bases, leaving 19 bases not matched to a gene. The CDR3 totals 16 residues. The germline V gene encodes CDR1 SGHKS and CDR2 YYEKEE (reference sequence). The CDR3: CASSWGRQGLSARQHF. For the CDR3, the DNA is TGTGCCAGCAGCTGGGGAAGACAGGGCCTCTCAGCAAGGCAGCATTTT. The variable domain in full, with the rest retrieved from reference TRBV5-5 and TRBJ1-5, is DAGVTQSPTHLIKTRGQQVTLRCSPISGHKSVSWYQQVLGQGPQFIFQYYEKEERGRGNFPDRFSARQFPNYSSELNVNALLLGDSALYLCASSWGRQGLSARQHFGDGTRLSIL.

This clone was seen only a few times. Other nucleotide sequences in the sample specify the same CDR3. The J gene is TRBJ2-1, the V gene TRBV19; the D is unclear. V was shortened by 3 bases and J by 3 bases, with 6 bases between the two germline ends. Looked up from germline, CDR1 is LNHDA and CDR2 is SQIVND (reference sequence). The CDR3 sequence is 13 residues long. CDR3 protein: CASSISDYNEQFF. The CDR3 DNA reads as TGTGCCAGTAGTATTTCAGACTACAATGAGCAGTTCTTC.

This rearrangement joins TRBV5-1 to TRBJ1-3, with 8 bases that match TRBD1. V trimming: 4 bases; J trimming: 0 bases; junction bases outside the gene matches: 3. Germline CDR1 SGHRS, CDR2 YFSETQ. CDR3 length equals 15 residues. The CDR3 DNA reads TGCGCCAGCAGCCTCACAGGGGGCTCTGGAAACACCATATATTTT. Translation gives CASSLTGGSGNTIYF.

The chain carries TRBV7-9 and TRBJ2-7, with TRBD1 matching 8 bases. This CDR3 contains 14 residues. Germline CDR1 is SEHNR and CDR2 is FQNEAQ (reference sequence). The V segment lost 4 bases and the J segment 2 bases; nucleotides outside the gene matches: 4. The CDR3 region is CASSSQGGTYEQYF. CDR3 nucleotide sequence: TGTGCCAGCAGCTCACAGGGGGGCACCTACGAGCAGTACTTC.

The chain links TRBV6-1 to TRBJ1-1; D remains unclear. There are 13 residues in the CDR3. V lost 8 bases and J 0 bases, leaving 10 bases between the germline ends. The germline CDR1 and CDR2 sequences are MNHNS and SASEGT. The CDR3 nucleotides are TGTGCCAGCCACCGCGGTATGAACACTGAAGCTTTCTTT. Protein: CASHRGMNTEAFF.

The chain carries TRBV7-9 and TRBJ1-4; the D is unclear. The V gene lost 5 bases and the J gene lost 0 bases, with 13 bases spanning the gap. The germline V gene has CDR1 SEHNR and CDR2 FQNEAQ (reference sequence). This CDR3 is 16 amino acids long. The CDR3 DNA reads as TGTGCCAGCAGCCCTCACATAGGGTCAACTAATGAAAAACTGTTTTTT. It specifies CASSPHIGSTNEKLFF.

This chain uses TRBV19 with TRBJ1-1; TRBD1 might be the D (5 bases). Trimming removed 1 base at V and 5 bases at J, with 8 bases between. The CDR3 runs to 13 residues. CDR1 is LNHDA, CDR2 SQIVND, per germline (reference sequence). Here the CDR3 DNA reads TGTGCCAGTAGTATAGGGCAGGGAACTGAAGCTTTCTTT. This encodes CASSIGQGTEAFF.

V is TRBV6-1 and J is TRBJ2-6; 9 nucleotides match TRBD1. Germline CDR1 is MNHNS and CDR2 is SASEGT. The junction had 6 bases not matched to a gene; V was cut back by 3 bases and J by 0 bases. The CDR3 consists of 18 residues. This CDR3 reads CASSDPDRGHSGANVLTF. CDR3 nucleotides: TGTGCCAGCAGTGACCCGGACAGGGGACACTCTGGGGCCAACGTCCTGACTTTC.

The chain combines TRBV5-4 with TRBJ1-1; D gene uncertain. The CDR3 has 13 residues. The V gene's germline CDR1 is SGHNT and CDR2 YYREEE (reference sequence). The V end lost 1 base, the J end lost 1 base, and 5 bases lay between the germline ends. CDR3 nucleotide sequence: TGTGCCAGCAGCTTGTGGGGGAACACTGAAGCTTTCTTT. It encodes CASSLWGNTEAFF.

The V and J genes are TRBV11-2 and TRBJ1-2, with D perhaps matching TRBD1 (6 bases). The germline V gene encodes CDR1 SGHAT and CDR2 FQNNGV. V lost 5 bases to trimming and J lost 7 bases, with 14 bases between them. This CDR3 region has 13 residues. CDR3 in amino acids: CASSEQGHGGYTF. The DNA of the CDR3 is TGTGCCAGCAGCGAACAGGGTCATGGTGGCTACACCTTC.

The V gene is TRBV15, the J gene TRBJ1-4; D gene uncertain. Trimming removed 3 bases from V and 0 bases from J, with 5 bases in between. The CDR3 is made up of 14 amino acids. Germline V lookup: CDR1 LNHNV, CDR2 YYDKDF (reference sequence). The CDR3 region is CATSSTATNEKLFF. The CDR3 DNA sequence: TGTGCCACCAGCAGCACCGCAACTAATGAAAAACTGTTTTTT.

The chain is built from TRBV11-2 and TRBJ2-7; weak D call: TRBD2 (5 bases). The ends were cut back, 1 base at V and 3 bases at J, with 13 bases in the middle. The germline V gene encodes CDR1 SGHAT and CDR2 FQNNGV. The CDR3 runs to 15 residues. The chain's CDR3 is CASSLVKSRGYEQYF. The CDR3, as DNA: TGTGCCAGCAGCTTAGTCAAATCTCGGGGCTACGAGCAGTACTTC.

The chain employs TRBV18 and TRBJ2-1; tentatively, D is TRBD1 or TRBD2 (6 bases each). CDR1 is KGHSH and CDR2 is LQKENI in the germline V gene. This CDR3 is built from 14 residues. V lost 5 bases to trimming and J lost 5 bases, with 13 bases between them. CDR3 amino acids: CASSEWGANNEQFF. For the CDR3, the DNA is TGTGCCAGCTCAGAGTGGGGGGCTAACAATGAGCAGTTCTTC. The full variable domain, rest sourced from reference TRBV18 and TRBJ2-1, is NAGVMQNPRHLVRRRGQEARLRCSPMKGHSHVYWYRQLPEEGLKFMVYLQKENIIDESGMPKERFSAEFPKEGPSILRIQQVVRGDSAAYFCASSEWGANNEQFFGPGTRLTVL.

This clone came up once. This chain connects TRBV9 to TRBJ1-4; possible D gene TRBD1, 6 bases. Trimming took off 5 bases at V and 5 bases at J, with 19 bases between the two ends. Germline CDR1 and CDR2: SGDLS and YYNGEE. This CDR3 is built from 16 residues. The CDR3 region is CASSYPGAEGNEKLFF. CDR3 in DNA: TGTGCCAGCAGTTACCCAGGGGCAGAGGGGAATGAAAAACTGTTTTTT.

The rearrangement links TRBV5-6 to TRBJ1-1, with TRBD1 matching 8 bases. Trimming cost V 5 bases and J 2 bases; bases outside gene matches: 2. This CDR3 contains 13 residues. CDR1 and CDR2 (germline): SGHDT, YYEEEE. Here the CDR3 DNA reads TGTGCCAGCAGAGACAGGGGTAACACTGAAGCTTTCTTT. Its protein product is CASRDRGNTEAFF.

Comments on this clone: This CDR3 is missing its conserved last phenylalanine or tryptophan, likely due to a read error. This rearrangement joins TRBV6-6 to TRBJ1-6; TRBD1 might be the D (5 bases). Trimming took 6 bases from V and 10 from J, leaving 10 bases between them. This CDR3 region has 12 residues. Germline assignment: CDR1 MNHNY and CDR2 SVGAGI (reference sequence). CDR3 DNA: TGTGCCAGCAGGCAGGGTTTCTCACCCCTCCACCTT. Amino acids: CASRQGFSPLHL.

The rearrangement links TRBV21-1 to TRBJ1-2; the table's D gene call, TRBD1, was not cross checked with the DNA. TRBV21-1 is a documented pseudogene. This CDR3 comprises 16 residues. The CDR3 spells CASSKVTGETNYGYTF. DNA for the CDR3: TGTGCCAGCAGCAAAGTGACAGGGGAGACTAACTATGGCTACACCTTC.

J is TRBJ2-7 and V is TRBV19, with D tentatively TRBD1 (5 bases). The CDR3 sequence is 14 residues long. The V end lost 5 bases, the J end lost 2 bases, and 13 bases lay between the germline ends. In germline, CDR1 is LNHDA, CDR2 SQIVND (reference sequence). The CDR3 protein is CASSAWTTPYEQYF. The CDR3 nucleotides are TGTGCCAGTAGTGCCTGGACAACTCCCTACGAGCAGTACTTC.

V is TRBV7-9 and J is TRBJ1-4, with D unclear. With 5 bases removed from V and 7 bases from J, the gap between germline ends came to 14 bases. This CDR3 comprises 14 residues. Germline loops: CDR1 SEHNR, CDR2 FQNEAQ (reference sequence). CDR3 amino acids: CASSPRAPGEKLFF. DNA of the CDR3: TGTGCCAGCAGCCCCCGGGCGCCGGGTGAAAAACTGTTTTTT.

The table lists this clone with a count of one. The chain joins TRBV11-3 to TRBJ1-5, with no clear D. The V end was cut by 7 bases, the J end by 4 bases, with 14 bases between. This CDR3 contains 14 residues. CDR1 and CDR2 (germline): SGHNT, YENEEA. CDR3 region: CASKGLRLNQPQHF. The CDR3 nucleotides are TGTGCCAGCAAAGGTTTACGGCTAAATCAGCCCCAGCATTTT.

The rearrangement uses TRBV7-2 and TRBJ2-3; 8 bases fit TRBD2. Trimming cost V 4 bases and J 3 bases; bases outside gene matches: 3. Germline assignment: CDR1 SGHTA and CDR2 FQGNSA. The CDR3 spans 14 residues. The chain's CDR3 is CASSSGGRTDTQYF. CDR3 coding DNA: TGTGCCAGCAGCTCGGGGGGGAGAACAGATACGCAGTATTTT.

J is TRBJ2-6 and V is TRBV19, with 10 bases fitting TRBD1. J gave up 2 bases and V 6 bases, and 10 bases lay outside the gene matches. There are 18 residues in the CDR3. Germline V gives CDR1 LNHDA, CDR2 SQIVND (reference sequence). This chain's CDR3 is CASRWGTGVTPGANVLTF. CDR3 DNA sequence: TGTGCCAGTAGGTGGGGGACAGGGGTCACCCCTGGGGCCAACGTCCTGACTTTC.

This chain connects TRBV14 to TRBJ1-1; D is unclear. With 2 bases removed from V and 3 bases from J, the gap between germline ends came to 7 bases. The CDR3 contains 13 residues. The germline gives CDR1 SGHDN, CDR2 FVKESK. The CDR3 DNA reads as TGTGCCAGCAGCCAACAGGTGGACACTGAAGCTTTCTTT. This codes for CASSQQVDTEAFF.

The chain carries TRBV4-3 and TRBJ2-3, with D possibly being TRBD1 (5 bases). With 7 bases removed from V and 0 bases from J, the gap between germline ends came to 23 bases. Germline V lookup: CDR1 LGHNA, CDR2 YSLEER. This CDR3 contains 18 residues. CDR3 sequence: CASTFFPTALTSTDTQYF. In DNA form, the CDR3 reads TGCGCCAGCACCTTCTTTCCGACAGCTCTCACTAGCACAGATACGCAGTATTTT.